This T cell receptor (beta chain) was recorded in a study of vaccination and CD4 T cells after COVID-19. About the research overall: Overlapping peptides of the spike proteins of SARS-CoV-2, HCoV-NL63, HCoV-OC43 and HCoV-229E were used for cell stimulation.

This clonotype occurred a few times. As yet, its antigen is unknown. Cultured CD4+ T-cell DNA underwent Oncomine TCR Beta short-read sequencing. TCRdb ran MiXCR on the PCR reads and lists one entry per CDR3 protein. Of roughly 19,000 distinct CDR3 sequences detected, around 48% appear once; the ten largest clones hold nearly 2.5%. The treatment: approximately nine-day PBMC culture with coronavirus spike peptide pools or control peptides (ViraFEST assay). Cell culture was performed with around 2 million PBMCs per well in the presence of about 9.1 IU/ml IL-2 and 10 ug/ml peptide pools. Germline V gives CDR1 ENHRY, CDR2 SYGVKD. V gave up 5 bases and J gave up 3 bases, with 10 bases separating them. The CDR3 covers 13 residues.

The receptor comes from a human donor who had recovered from COVID-19. This material consisted of CD4+ T cells from blood, cultured in vitro, taken after SARS-CoV-2 vaccination. This chain joins TRBV10-3 and TRBJ2-5, with D perhaps TRBD1 (6 bases). The CDR3: CAISQKGEETQYF. Written as DNA, the CDR3 is TGTGCCATCAGTCAAAAGGGGGAAGAGACCCAGTACTTC.